This T cell receptor beta chain appears in the sequencing data of a study of regulatory T cells in long-lasting Graves disease. Time point noted: newly diagnosed GD, antithyroid drugs for less than 3 months. PBMCs were the source of the RNA used for TCR sequencing. One endocrinology department in Xi'an, China, was where patients came from. With iRepertoire HTBI primers and Arm-PCR of CDR3 regions, TCR beta libraries were built. TCRdb re-called the multiplex PCR reads through MiXCR, storing one row per CDR3 protein. This sample has over 450,000 distinct CDR3 sequences, with around 12% found just once. This CDR3 spans 14 amino acids. Germline assignment: CDR1 DFQATT and CDR2 SNEGSKA (reference sequence). With V trimmed by 6 bases and J by 5 bases, 10 bases remained unmatched. The same data also went into a second study, on T cells in Graves' hyperthyroidism and ophthalmopathy. According to that study: Graves' hyperthyroidism was deemed stable given no ophthalmopathy progression within 18 months. Subjects aged 18 to 65 presented with newly diagnosed hyperthyroidism of less than 2 months' duration. Appearing also in blood were most of the thyroid clonotypes expanded above 0.001.

Sequences were derived from peripheral blood mononuclear cells (PBMCs), sampled at new diagnosis, from a patient treated with antithyroid drugs. The sequence came from a woman in her twenties or thirties with Graves disease. This chain joins TRBV20-1 and TRBJ1-1; 9 bases are shared with TRBD1. CDR3 amino acids: CSADYRGRRTEAFF. Here the CDR3 DNA reads TGCAGTGCCGACTACAGGGGGCGAAGGACTGAAGCTTTCTTT.